Listed below are T cell receptor beta chains from one sample, sequenced in a study of blood T cells in healthy people across ages. TCRdb used MiXCR to reprocess the 5' RACE reads, holding one entry per CDR3 protein. The table shows 850,000 to 950,000 distinct CDR3 sequences, with 29% occurring only once. The sequenced sample consisted of blood. These TCRs come from a woman of 80 years or more in good health. The CDR3 runs from the conserved cysteine through the conserved F or W. D genes are given only for firm matches. Expanded clones get a size class; other rows say once, few or many, or leave the size out.

D: -; V: TRBV5-1; J: TRBJ2-3; size: many; DNA: TGCGCCAGCAGCCCCCTGACTGGGGTCAGCACAGATACGCAGTATTTT; CDR3: CASSPLTGVSTDTQYF
D: TRBD2; V: TRBV7-2; J: TRBJ2-5; size: many; DNA: TGTGCCAGCAGGCGGGGGGCCCGTTCTAGCGGGATGTACCAAGAGACCCAGTACTTC; CDR3: CASRRGARSSGMYQETQYF
D: -; V: TRBV9; J: TRBJ2-3; size: many; DNA: TGTGCCAGCAGCGTAGGGGTGTACAGCACAGATACGCAGTATTTT; CDR3: CASSVGVYSTDTQYF
D: -; V: TRBV27; J: TRBJ2-5; size: once; DNA: TGTGCCAGCATTTGGGAGCAGTACTTC; CDR3: CASIWEQYF
D: -; V: TRBV28; J: TRBJ1-5; size: many; DNA: TGTGCCACCCATGGATGGGGGAATCAGCCCCAGCATTTT; CDR3: CATHGWGNQPQHF
D: TRBD1; V: TRBV5-1; J: TRBJ2-1; size: many; DNA: TGCGCCAGCAGCGCCAGGACAGGCCCCTACAATGAGCAGTTCTTC; CDR3: CASSARTGPYNEQFF
D: -; V: TRBV2; J: TRBJ1-1; size: -; DNA: TGTGCCAGCAGTCGGATGTTTGAAGCTTTCTTT; CDR3: CASSRMFEAFF
D: TRBD2; V: TRBV7-2; J: TRBJ2-1; size: -; DNA: TGTGCCAGCAGCTTCGCGGGAGGCGTTGAGCAGTTCTTC; CDR3: CASSFAGGVEQFF
D: -; V: TRBV7-9; J: TRBJ1-4; size: many; DNA: TGTGCCAGCAGCCAATACGCCGCGGGGGCTAATGAAAAACTGTTTTTT; CDR3: CASSQYAAGANEKLFF
D: -; V: TRBV5-6; J: TRBJ2-5; size: -; DNA: TGTGCCAGCAGCCGGGGACCCAGCAACTACAATGAGCAGTACTTC; CDR3: CASSRGPSNYNEQYF
D: -; V: TRBV6-5; J: TRBJ2-7; size: many; DNA: TGTGCCAGCAGTTACTCCCGTGGGGGGGCCGCCGAGCAGTACTTC; CDR3: CASSYSRGGAAEQYF
D: -; V: TRBV7-2; J: TRBJ1-1; size: -; DNA: TGTGCCAGCAGCTTATTCGATGAAGCTTTCTTT; CDR3: CASSLFDEAFF
D: -; V: TRBV6-6; J: TRBJ2-3; size: many; DNA: TGTGCCAGCAGTTACCGTGCGCCAGATACGCAGTATTTT; CDR3: CASSYRAPDTQYF
D: -; V: TRBV20-1; J: TRBJ1-5; size: many; DNA: TGCAGTGCTCCCTATGGGCCGAGAGGGCCCCAGCATTTT; CDR3: CSAPYGPRGPQHF
D: -; V: TRBV12-3/TRBV12-4; J: TRBJ2-3; size: -; DNA: TGTGCCAGCAGTCACTCGGGACAAGTGGGCACAGATACGGAGTATTTT; CDR3: CASSHSGQVGTDTEYF
D: -; V: TRBV30; J: TRBJ1-6; size: -; DNA: TGTGCCTGGAGTGGACTTGAGATCCACTTT; CDR3: CAWSGLEIHF
D: TRBD2; V: TRBV3-1; J: TRBJ2-5; size: -; DNA: TGTGCCAGCAGCCTTTCGGGACTAGCGCGGTACTTC; CDR3: CASSLSGLARYF
D: -; V: TRBV12-3/TRBV12-4; J: TRBJ2-4; size: many; DNA: TGTGCCAGCAGTTTAAGTCACGGAAACATTCAGTACTTC; CDR3: CASSLSHGNIQYF
D: TRBD1; V: TRBV18; J: TRBJ1-5; size: few; DNA: TGTGCCAGCTCACGAGGGACAGGGAGAAGTTTTCATCAGCCCCAGCATTTT; CDR3: CASSRGTGRSFHQPQHF
D: TRBD2; V: TRBV3-1; J: TRBJ2-3; size: -; DNA: TGTGCCAGCTCCTTACCCTCAGCGGGGGCGGGGACGCAGTATTTT; CDR3: CASSLPSAGAGTQYF
D: -; V: TRBV7-2; J: TRBJ1-2; size: many; DNA: TGTGCCAGCAGCTTACAAAAAGGACCATACTATGGCTACACCTTC; CDR3: CASSLQKGPYYGYTF
D: -; V: TRBV5-1; J: TRBJ2-3; size: -; DNA: TGCGCCAGCAGCTTTATCTTATCGGCGGGTAGCACAGATACGCAGTATTTT; CDR3: CASSFILSAGSTDTQYF
D: -; V: TRBV12-3/TRBV12-4; J: TRBJ1-6; size: few; DNA: TGTGCCAGCAGTTTCGGCGCCGCCTATAATTCACCCCTCCACTTT; CDR3: CASSFGAAYNSPLHF
D: -; V: TRBV28; J: TRBJ1-2; size: -; DNA: TGTGCCAGCAGTTCCCGCGGGGCAGCTAGGGGCTATGGCTACACCTTC; CDR3: CASSSRGAARGYGYTF
D: -; V: TRBV6-2/TRBV6-3; J: TRBJ1-5; size: -; DNA: TGTGCCAGCAGCCTAAGGGGGTCGGGCAATCAGCCCCAGCATTTT; CDR3: CASSLRGSGNQPQHF
D: -; V: TRBV7-9; J: TRBJ2-5; size: many; DNA: TGTGCCAGCAGCTTAAGCACGGGGAGGCAAGAGACCCAGTACTTC; CDR3: CASSLSTGRQETQYF
D: -; V: TRBV18; J: TRBJ2-6; size: -; DNA: TGTGCCAGCTCACCACCGGTAGGAGCGGGGGCCAACGTCCTGACTTTC; CDR3: CASSPPVGAGANVLTF
D: TRBD2; V: TRBV10-2; J: TRBJ2-3; size: few; DNA: TGCGCCAGCACGGTAACACTAGCGGGGATGTCGGATACGCAGTATTTT; CDR3: CASTVTLAGMSDTQYF
D: -; V: TRBV27; J: TRBJ2-1; size: many; DNA: TGTGCCAGCAGTAGGTTCCGGGATGAGCAGTTCTTC; CDR3: CASSRFRDEQFF
D: TRBD1; V: TRBV20-1; J: TRBJ2-5; size: many; DNA: TGCAGTGCTAGAGTCAGTCGAGGGACAGGGGGCTTGGAGACCCAGTACTTC; CDR3: CSARVSRGTGGLETQYF
D: -; V: TRBV9; J: TRBJ2-3; size: once; DNA: TGTGCCAGCAACCTACGGGCGGGGAACACAGATACGCAGTATTTT; CDR3: CASNLRAGNTDTQYF
D: -; V: TRBV4-1; J: TRBJ2-7; size: few; DNA: TGCGCCAGCAGCCAAGATCGCAGTTCCTACAATGAGCAGTACTTC; CDR3: CASSQDRSSYNEQYF
D: -; V: TRBV6-6; J: TRBJ1-2; size: -; DNA: TGTGCCAGCAGTTACCGGGTGGGTTATGGCTACACCTTC; CDR3: CASSYRVGYGYTF
D: -; V: TRBV7-9; J: TRBJ2-7; size: -; DNA: TGTGCCAGCAGCCTGTCCGAAGAGCAGTACTTC; CDR3: CASSLSEEQYF
D: TRBD1; V: TRBV12-3/TRBV12-4; J: TRBJ1-1; size: -; DNA: TGTGCCAACAGTACGGACAGGGATACTGAAGCTTTCTTT; CDR3: CANSTDRDTEAFF
D: -; V: TRBV7-9; J: TRBJ1-1; size: -; DNA: TGTACCAGCAGTCGGGCATCGACGGCGAACACTGAAGCTTTCTTT; CDR3: CTSSRASTANTEAFF
D: -; V: TRBV7-6; J: TRBJ2-7; size: many; DNA: TGTGCCAGCAGCTTAGAGACGGGACGGGGATACGAGCAGTACTTC; CDR3: CASSLETGRGYEQYF
D: -; V: TRBV20-1; J: TRBJ2-6; size: -; DNA: TGCAGTGCTAGAGATGAGTACGGCAGTTTCTCTGGGGCCAACGTCCTGACTTTC; CDR3: CSARDEYGSFSGANVLTF
D: TRBD2; V: TRBV15; J: TRBJ2-3; size: many; DNA: TGTGCCACCAGCAGAGATAGGGCGGGAGGTACAGATACGCAGTATTTT; CDR3: CATSRDRAGGTDTQYF
D: TRBD1; V: TRBV9; J: TRBJ1-2; size: many; DNA: TGTGCCAGCAGCGTAGCTACCAGGGGGCTGGGCTACACCTTC; CDR3: CASSVATRGLGYTF
D: TRBD1; V: TRBV6-6; J: TRBJ1-2; size: many; DNA: TGTGCCAGCAGCAACCAGGGGGCGCAGAGCTATGGCTACACCTTC; CDR3: CASSNQGAQSYGYTF
D: TRBD1; V: TRBV10-3; J: TRBJ2-1; size: -; DNA: TGTGCCATCAGTAACAGGGGAGAGGATGAGCAGTTCTTC; CDR3: CAISNRGEDEQFF
D: -; V: TRBV27; J: TRBJ2-4; size: -; DNA: TGTGCCAGCAGTTTAGGACCAACCCAGTACTTC; CDR3: CASSLGPTQYF
D: -; V: TRBV14; J: TRBJ1-6; size: few; DNA: TGTGCCAGCAGCCAAAGCTCCGGACAGCCAAATTCACCCCTCCACTTT; CDR3: CASSQSSGQPNSPLHF
D: -; V: TRBV3-1; J: TRBJ2-2; size: -; DNA: TGTGCCAGCAGCTCAACGGTTACCGGGGAGCTGTTTTTT; CDR3: CASSSTVTGELFF
D: TRBD2; V: TRBV20-1; J: TRBJ2-3; size: once; DNA: TGCAGTGCTAATAAGGGACTACTCACAGATACGCAGTATTTT; CDR3: CSANKGLLTDTQYF
D: TRBD1; V: TRBV9; J: TRBJ2-1; size: few; DNA: TGTGCCAGCAGCCTAATTTCTGGGGACAGTCGGACCTACAATGAGCAGTTCTTC; CDR3: CASSLISGDSRTYNEQFF
D: -; V: TRBV2; J: TRBJ1-1; size: few; DNA: TGTGCCAGCAGTGAAGACAGAAGAGGGAAAGCTTTCTTT; CDR3: CASSEDRRGKAFF
D: TRBD1; V: TRBV11-3; J: TRBJ2-1; size: -; DNA: TGTGCCAGCAGCTCCCGAAGAGGGACAGGTAATGACAATGAGCAGTTCTTC; CDR3: CASSSRRGTGNDNEQFF
D: -; V: TRBV12-3/TRBV12-4; J: TRBJ2-1; size: -; DNA: TGTGCCGGCAGTTTGAGGGGCGGCGGTGAGCAGTTCTTC; CDR3: CAGSLRGGGEQFF
D: -; V: TRBV20-1; J: TRBJ1-1; size: many; DNA: TGCAGTGCTAGAGATCTTCGGGGATCCACTGAAGCTTTCTTT; CDR3: CSARDLRGSTEAFF